One and the same sample provided the 14 T cell receptor beta chains below, sequenced in a study of T cells in Graves' hyperthyroidism and ophthalmopathy. TCR beta CDR3 region amplification was performed from RNA transcripts. First-round RT-PCR of the TCR CDR3 relied on the HTBI primer set. MiXCR was run by TCRdb on the multiplex PCR reads, yielding one entry per CDR3 protein. Here the sample spans 500,000 to 600,000 distinct CDR3 sequences, about 20% being singletons. Specimen: blood. The receptors were sampled from a man aged 40-50 years with Graves' ophthalmopathy.

This clonotype was counted between two and nine times. This chain connects TRBV6-5 to TRBJ2-7; D possibly uses TRBD1 or TRBD2 (6 bases each). The CDR3 spans 16 residues. V shed 0 bases and J shed 3 bases, with 15 bases lying between them. The germline V gene has CDR1 MNHEY and CDR2 SVGAGI. CDR3 nucleotides: TGTGCCAGCAGTTACTCCTTCGGAGGGGGTTACTACGAGCAGTACTTC. This encodes CASSYSFGGGYYEQYF.

The V call is TRBV19, the J call TRBJ2-5; 9 bases are shared with TRBD1. The trim removed 6 bases at V and 4 bases at J, leaving 15 bases unmatched. The CDR3 runs to 17 residues. Germline V gene data show CDR1 as LNHDA and CDR2 as SQIVND (reference sequence). In DNA form, the CDR3 reads TGTGCCAGTAGCCAAATGGGGACAGGGCTTGTGAGAGAGACCCAGTACTTC. This encodes CASSQMGTGLVRETQYF.

This clonotype occurred a few times. The chain joins TRBV4-1 to TRBJ1-1; weak D call: TRBD1 (5 bases). Deletions cut 4 bases from V and 1 base from J, with 10 bases between. The CDR3 has 14 residues. The V gene's germline CDR1 is MGHRA and CDR2 YSYEKL. This CDR3 reads CASSRQQANTEAFF. The DNA for the CDR3 is TGCGCCAGCAGCCGGCAACAGGCGAACACTGAAGCTTTCTTT.

This clonotype was recorded a few times. The chain couples TRBV6-2 or TRBV6-3 to TRBJ2-3, with TRBD2 matching 8 bases. Germline CDR1 and CDR2: MNHEY and SVGEGT. CDR3 length: 17 amino acids. The V gene end was trimmed by 6 bases and the J gene end by 5 bases; junction bases not matched to a gene: 16. The CDR3 DNA reads TGTGCCAGCAGCCGAGCGAAGGCGGGAGGAGGCGGAGATACGCAGTATTTT. It specifies CASSRAKAGGGGDTQYF.

This clonotype has just a few counts. V gene TRBV6-6 combines with J gene TRBJ2-3; TRBD2 aligns across 11 bases. With 0 bases clipped from V and 5 bases from J, the junction kept 4 bases outside the gene matches. Germline V gene data show CDR1 as MNHNY and CDR2 as SVGAGI (reference sequence). The CDR3 consists of 16 residues. The CDR3 DNA reads as TGTGCCAGCAGTTACTCCATAGCGGGGGGGCAAGATACGCAGTATTTT. It translates to CASSYSIAGGQDTQYF.

The CDR3 coding sequence is TGCAGTGCTAGGGACAGTTTAGCTAACTATGGCTACACCTTC. Translating gives CSARDSLANYGYTF. V is TRBV20-1 and J is TRBJ1-2, with D possibly TRBD1 on 6 matching bases. Germline lookup yields CDR1 DFQATT and CDR2 SNEGSKA (reference sequence). This CDR3 is built from 14 residues. V was cut by 3 bases and J by 0 bases, with 11 bases left in between.

This clonotype turned up a few times. V usage is TRBV3-1 and J usage is TRBJ1-2; a possible D gene is TRBD1 (5 bases). Trimming pared 0 bases from V and 4 bases from J, leaving 9 bases between. Looked up from germline, CDR1 is LGHDT and CDR2 is YNNKEL (reference sequence). The CDR3 totals 14 residues. The CDR3 nucleotides read TGTGCCAGCAGCCAAGAACGGGGGACCTATGGCTACACCTTC. Translated: CASSQERGTYGYTF.

The table lists this clonotype with many counts. The J gene is TRBJ2-3, the V gene TRBV12-3 or TRBV12-4; perhaps TRBD2 as D (6 bases). V lost 6 bases to trimming and J lost 3 bases, with 19 bases between them. This CDR3 is 16 amino acids long. The CDR3 reads CASSPSGVRLTDTQYF. The CDR3 DNA is TGTGCCAGCAGCCCCTCGGGGGTCAGACTGACAGATACGCAGTATTTT.

In its sample, this clonotype was seen many times. The J gene is TRBJ2-7, the V gene TRBV11-2; D unclear. Germline V gives CDR1 SGHAT, CDR2 FQNNGV. The ends were cut back, 4 bases at V and 2 bases at J, with 6 bases in the middle. This CDR3 is built from 12 residues. CDR3: CASSSPAYEQYF. CDR3 nucleotide sequence: TGTGCCAGCAGCTCCCCCGCCTACGAGCAGTACTTC.

The chain combines TRBV30 with TRBJ1-5, with D unresolved. The CDR3 length is 12 residues. Trimming cost V 5 bases and J 2 bases, with 7 bases left between them. CDR1 and CDR2 (germline): GTSNPN, SVGIG (reference sequence). This CDR3 reads CAWARGNQPQHF. The CDR3 bases are TGTGCCTGGGCCCGGGGCAATCAGCCCCAGCATTTT.

This rearrangement joins TRBV7-2 to TRBJ1-1; D is perhaps TRBD1 (5 bases). V lost 2 bases, J lost 3 bases, and 10 bases lay in between. From germline, CDR1 is SGHTA and CDR2 FQGNSA. The CDR3 length is 14 residues. CDR3 DNA sequence: TGTGCCAGCAGCTTACGGGGGGACGACACTGAAGCTTTCTTT. It is translated as CASSLRGDDTEAFF.

This clonotype was recorded many times. The CDR3 reads CASSFRGSANEAFF. The CDR3 coding sequence is TGTGCCAGCAGTTTTCGGGGGTCGGCCAATGAAGCTTTCTTT. The chain is built from TRBV27 and TRBJ1-1, with D tentatively TRBD1 (5 bases). This CDR3 is 14 amino acids long. Germline CDR1 is MNHEY and CDR2 is SMNVEV (reference sequence). Trimming removed 3 bases from V and 7 bases from J, with 15 bases in between.

This chain connects TRBV6-5 to TRBJ2-2; maybe TRBD1 (7 bases). The CDR3 has 16 amino acids. Trimming stripped 5 bases from V and 6 bases from J, with 19 bases between. Germline-derived CDR1 and CDR2 are MNHEY and SVGAGI. This chain's CDR3 is CASSAPGGIRAGELFF. The CDR3 DNA is TGTGCCAGCAGTGCCCCAGGGGGGATAAGAGCCGGGGAGCTGTTTTTT.

This clonotype was seen ten or more times. The gene calls are TRBV11-2 and TRBJ1-4; D ambiguous. Trimming removed 5 bases from V and 3 bases from J, with 22 bases in between. Germline V CDR1 and CDR2: SGHAT, FQNNGV. This CDR3 contains 18 residues. CDR3 DNA: TGTGCCAGCAGCCCCTTCCGGACCCCATCTCGAGCTAATGAAAAACTGTTTTTT. Protein: CASSPFRTPSRANEKLFF.